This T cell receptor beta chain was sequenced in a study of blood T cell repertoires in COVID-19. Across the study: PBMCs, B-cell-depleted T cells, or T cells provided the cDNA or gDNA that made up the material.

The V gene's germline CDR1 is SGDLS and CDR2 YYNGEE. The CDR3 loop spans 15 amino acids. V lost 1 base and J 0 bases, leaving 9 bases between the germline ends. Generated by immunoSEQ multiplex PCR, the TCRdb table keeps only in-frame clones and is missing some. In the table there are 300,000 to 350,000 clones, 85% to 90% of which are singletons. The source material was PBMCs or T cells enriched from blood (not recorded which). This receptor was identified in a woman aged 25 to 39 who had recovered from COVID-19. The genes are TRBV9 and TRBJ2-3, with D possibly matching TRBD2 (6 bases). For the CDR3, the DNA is TGTGCCAGCAGCGTATTAAGCGGGAGCACAGATACGCAGTATTTT. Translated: CASSVLSGSTDTQYF.